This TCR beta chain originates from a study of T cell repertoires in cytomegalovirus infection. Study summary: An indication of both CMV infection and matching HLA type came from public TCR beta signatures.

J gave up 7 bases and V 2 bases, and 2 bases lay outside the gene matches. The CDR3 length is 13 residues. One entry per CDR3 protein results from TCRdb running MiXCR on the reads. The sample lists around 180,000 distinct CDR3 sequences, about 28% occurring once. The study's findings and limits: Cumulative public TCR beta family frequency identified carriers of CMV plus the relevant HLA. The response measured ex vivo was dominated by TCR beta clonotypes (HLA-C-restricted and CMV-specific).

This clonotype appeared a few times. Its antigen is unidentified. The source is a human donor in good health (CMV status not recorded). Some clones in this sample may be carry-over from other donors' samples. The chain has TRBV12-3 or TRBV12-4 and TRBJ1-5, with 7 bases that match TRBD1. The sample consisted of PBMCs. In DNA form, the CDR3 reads TGTGCCAGCAGTTTAAGACAGGGCCAGCCCCAGCATTTT. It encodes CASSLRQGQPQHF.